The 21 T cell receptor beta chains in this list originate from one sample, sequenced in a study of T cells after yellow fever vaccination. From the 5' RACE reads, TCRdb called clonotypes with MiXCR, one entry per CDR3 protein. The sample shows about 360,000 distinct CDR3 sequences, 6.2% of them seen only once. The sequences come from PBMCs, collected 5 days after the yellow fever booster vaccination. These receptors were obtained from a man aged 30-40 years who received the YFV17D yellow fever vaccine.

The chain joins TRBV20-1 to TRBJ2-1; perhaps TRBD2 as D (5 bases). The CDR3 totals 18 residues. Germline CDR1 DFQATT, CDR2 SNEGSKA (reference sequence). V lost 0 bases and J lost 5, with 23 bases in between. The CDR3 loop is CSARDLMSYSEINNEQFF. CDR3 in DNA: TGCAGTGCTAGAGATCTCATGTCATATAGCGAGATAAACAATGAGCAGTTCTTC.

In its sample, this clonotype was seen a few times. The gene calls are TRBV9 and TRBJ1-1; the D gene is possibly TRBD1 (6 bases). In germline, CDR1 is SGDLS, CDR2 YYNGEE. The CDR3 spans 15 residues. V shed 0 bases and J shed 1 base, with 10 bases lying between them. CDR3 nucleotides: TGTGCCAGCAGCGTAGATGGGACACCGAACACTGAAGCTTTCTTT. This sequence encodes CASSVDGTPNTEAFF.

This clonotype was observed many times. The chain couples TRBV9 to TRBJ2-2; D unresolved. Germline loops: CDR1 SGDLS, CDR2 YYNGEE. V lost 0 bases and J lost 7, with 7 bases in between. CDR3 length: 13 residues. The CDR3 sequence: CASSVASHGELFF. Written as DNA, the CDR3 is TGTGCCAGCAGCGTAGCCTCCCACGGGGAGCTGTTTTTT.

This clonotype was seen ten or more times. The rearrangement joins TRBV6-2 or TRBV6-3 to TRBJ2-1; unclear D gene. V lost 7 bases, J lost 0 bases, and 7 bases lay in between. Germline V gene lookup returns CDR1 MNHEY and CDR2 SVGEGT. CDR3 length: 13 residues. CDR3 in amino acids: CASKRSSYNEQFF. In DNA, the CDR3 is TGTGCCAGCAAACGGAGCTCCTACAATGAGCAGTTCTTC.

The sample holds a few counts of this clonotype. The chain recombines TRBV5-4 with TRBJ2-5; D is undetermined. CDR3 size: 15 residues. Between the trimmed V and J ends, which lost 2 bases and 2 bases, there was a span of 13 bases. CDR1 is SGHNT, CDR2 YYREEE, per germline (reference sequence). In DNA form, the CDR3 reads TGTGCCAGCAGCTTCGGTGGCGACCGACAAGAGACCCAGTACTTC. It yields the protein CASSFGGDRQETQYF.

There are many counts of this clonotype. V is TRBV6-2 or TRBV6-3 and J is TRBJ1-1; possible D gene TRBD1, 6 bases. The V end lost 11 bases, the J end lost 3 bases, and 19 bases lay between the germline ends. The CDR3 is 14 amino acids. Germline V gene sequence: CDR1 MNHEY, CDR2 SVGEGT. CDR3 in amino acids: CASRSSGTYTEAFF. The CDR3 DNA reads as TGTGCCTCCCGATCCTCAGGGACATACACTGAAGCTTTCTTT.

The chain combines TRBV4-3 with TRBJ2-1; D gene unclear. Trimming left V 1 base short and J 6 bases short, with 7 bases between. This CDR3 comprises 13 residues. CDR1 is LGHNA, CDR2 YSLEER, per germline. The CDR3 spells CASSQAPSNEQFF. For the CDR3, the DNA is TGCGCCAGCAGCCAAGCCCCCTCCAATGAGCAGTTCTTC.

The CDR3: CASSQAYRGARTYEQYF. In DNA form, the CDR3 reads TGCGCCAGCAGCCAAGCCTACAGGGGCGCGAGGACCTACGAGCAGTACTTC. The V call is TRBV4-3, the J call TRBJ2-7; the match to TRBD1 covers 7 bases. CDR3 length: 17 residues. V was clipped by 1 base and J by 2 bases; unmatched bases: 11. CDR1 is LGHNA and CDR2 is YSLEER in the germline V gene.

This clonotype has more than one count but fewer than ten. This chain connects TRBV20-1 to TRBJ2-7; 9 nucleotides align to TRBD1. The J segment lost 1 base and the V segment lost 5 bases, leaving 0 bases of the junction unmatched. Germline assignment: CDR1 DFQATT and CDR2 SNEGSKA (reference sequence). This CDR3 is 12 amino acids long. Written as DNA, the CDR3 is TGCAGTGCTGGGACAGGGTCCTACGAGCAGTACTTC. Its protein is CSAGTGSYEQYF.

This clonotype was seen many times. The chain joins TRBV19 to TRBJ2-1; the match to TRBD2 covers 9 bases. The CDR3 consists of 19 residues. The V and J ends lost 1 base and 9 bases, in that order; junction bases with no gene match: 19. Germline V gives CDR1 LNHDA, CDR2 SQIVND (reference sequence). The CDR3 DNA is TGTGCCAGTAGTATAGTATTTAGGCGGGAGGGCCGAACGAAGGCTGAGCAGTTCTTC. It codes for CASSIVFRREGRTKAEQFF.

The sample holds many counts of this clonotype. This chain links TRBV25-1 with TRBJ2-7; tentative D call: TRBD2 (6 bases). Between the trimmed V and J ends, which lost 7 bases and 3 bases, there was a span of 10 bases. Per the germline V gene, CDR1 is MGHDK and CDR2 is SYGVNS. The CDR3 length is 12 residues. CDR3 residues: CASIMEGYEQYF. CDR3 sequence (DNA): TGTGCCAGCATCATGGAGGGCTACGAGCAGTACTTC.

The chain uses TRBV4-2 and TRBJ2-6, with D hard to call. The CDR3 spans 16 residues. V was cut by 2 bases and J by 0 bases, with 8 bases left in between. Germline V gene data show CDR1 as LGHNA and CDR2 as YNFKEQ. The CDR3 sequence: CASSQHVFSGANVLTF. The DNA for the CDR3 is TGTGCCAGCAGCCAACACGTTTTCTCTGGGGCCAACGTCCTGACTTTC.

This chain connects TRBV20-1 to TRBJ2-5, with a weak D call TRBD1 (5 bases). Trimming shortened V by 1 base and J by 4 bases, and 13 bases separated the two germline ends. This CDR3 has 14 amino acids. Germline CDR1 and CDR2: DFQATT and SNEGSKA (reference sequence). CDR3: CSARVPGRGETQYF. In DNA, the CDR3 is TGCAGTGCTAGAGTCCCAGGGCGAGGAGAGACCCAGTACTTC.

This clonotype has more than one count but fewer than ten. The chain recombines TRBV20-1 with TRBJ2-2; TRBD1 is a possible D gene (8 bases). V was clipped by 0 bases and J by 5 bases, with 19 bases between them. The CDR3 length is 17 residues. Germline lookup yields CDR1 DFQATT and CDR2 SNEGSKA (reference sequence). The CDR3 here is CSARDLRTGRGTGELFF. CDR3 sequence (DNA): TGCAGTGCTAGAGATTTGAGGACAGGGAGGGGGACCGGGGAGCTGTTTTTT.

This clonotype has ten or more counts. The gene calls are TRBV7-2 and TRBJ2-7; 7 bases are shared with TRBD1. Trimming took 5 bases from V and 7 from J; bases not matched to a gene: 8. The CDR3 totals 13 residues. Per the germline V gene, CDR1 is SGHTA and CDR2 is FQGNSA. This chain's CDR3 is CASSPHTGAEQYF. The CDR3 DNA reads as TGTGCCAGCAGCCCCCATACAGGGGCAGAGCAGTACTTC. Together with reference TRBV7-2 and TRBJ2-7, the CDR3 gives the full variable domain: GAGVSQSPSNKVTEKGKDVELRCDPISGHTALYWYRQSLGQGLEFLIYFQGNSAPDKSGLPSDRFSAERTGGSVSTLTIQRTQQEDSAVYLCASSPHTGAEQYFGPGTRLTVT.

This clonotype was seen many times. V and J are TRBV20-1 and TRBJ2-7; 7 bases match TRBD1. The CDR3 extends over 12 amino acids. The germline V gene encodes CDR1 DFQATT and CDR2 SNEGSKA (reference sequence). V trimming: 5 bases; J trimming: 4 bases; junction bases outside the gene matches: 5. The CDR3 region has the DNA TGCAGTGCTGGGACAGAGGGTTACGAGCAGTACTTC. Protein: CSAGTEGYEQYF.

The table lists this clonotype with many counts. The chain joins TRBV20-1 to TRBJ2-7, with TRBD1 as a possible D gene (6 bases). Germline V gives CDR1 DFQATT, CDR2 SNEGSKA (reference sequence). The CDR3 has 15 amino acids. V was trimmed by 4 bases and J by 2 bases, leaving 18 bases between them. CDR3 region: CSAKRTAMGPYEQYF. CDR3 in DNA: TGCAGTGCTAAACGGACAGCCATGGGGCCCTACGAGCAGTACTTC.

The chain combines TRBV29-1 with TRBJ2-1; D is tentatively TRBD1 or TRBD2 (7 bases each). Germline CDR1 reads SQVTM; CDR2 reads ANQGSEA. CDR3 length: 14 residues. V lost 7 bases, J lost 6 bases, and 19 bases lay in between. In DNA form, the CDR3 reads TGCAGCGGCACCAGGGGGGGTTTGATCAATGAGCAGTTCTTC. It codes for CSGTRGGLINEQFF.

This clonotype was counted between two and nine times. The genes are TRBV7-9 and TRBJ2-1; D not resolved. This CDR3 contains 11 residues. Trimming left V 2 bases short and J 9 bases short, with 5 bases between. Per the germline V gene, CDR1 is SEHNR and CDR2 is FQNEAQ (reference sequence). The CDR3 sequence: CASSLKVEQFF. The DNA of the CDR3 is TGTGCCAGCAGCTTAAAAGTTGAGCAGTTCTTC.

A few counts support this clonotype. The chain uses TRBV9 and TRBJ2-7; D is possibly TRBD2 (6 bases). Germline V gene lookup returns CDR1 SGDLS and CDR2 YYNGEE. V was pared by 4 bases and J by 5 bases, with 13 bases between. The CDR3 is made up of 13 amino acids. CDR3 DNA sequence: TGTGCCAGCAGCAGTGGACTACCTAACGAGCAGTACTTC. Translated: CASSSGLPNEQYF.

This clonotype was recorded at least ten times. The rearrangement uses TRBV12-3 or TRBV12-4 and TRBJ2-7; 8 bases fit TRBD1. This CDR3 has 14 residues. With 7 bases clipped from V and 3 bases from J, the junction kept 8 bases outside the gene matches. The CDR3 coding sequence is TGTGCCAGCACCCGGGACAGGTTCGGCTACGAGCAGTACTTC. Its translation is CASTRDRFGYEQYF.